This T cell receptor (beta chain) was found in a study of cytotoxic CD8 clonotypes in ibrutinib-treated CLL. Study findings and constraints: Increased clonality at ibrutinib response gave way to a return toward baseline at progression.

Comments on this clone: The antigen is not known.

This table comes from immunoSEQ multiplex PCR, and its TCRdb copy is limited to in-frame clones, with some not included. The sample yields about 140,000 clones, approximately 89% seen once. The length of the CDR3 is 16 residues. V lost 8 bases and J 1 base, leaving 15 bases between the germline ends. CDR1 MNHEY and CDR2 SMNVEV come from the germline V gene (reference sequence). Genomic DNA in an amount of approximately 1.9 micrograms was extracted from cryopreserved PBMCs and used for the preparation of TCR beta libraries. This sequence joins TRBV27 and TRBJ2-6; D possibly corresponds to TRBD2 (5 bases). The specimen comprised PBMCs, sampled after 12 months of ibrutinib treatment. The origin of this receptor is a human donor with chronic lymphocytic leukemia. In DNA, the CDR3 is TGTGCCAGCTCGGGAAAACATCGGTCTGGGGCCAACGTCCTGACTTTC. This sequence encodes CASSGKHRSGANVLTF.